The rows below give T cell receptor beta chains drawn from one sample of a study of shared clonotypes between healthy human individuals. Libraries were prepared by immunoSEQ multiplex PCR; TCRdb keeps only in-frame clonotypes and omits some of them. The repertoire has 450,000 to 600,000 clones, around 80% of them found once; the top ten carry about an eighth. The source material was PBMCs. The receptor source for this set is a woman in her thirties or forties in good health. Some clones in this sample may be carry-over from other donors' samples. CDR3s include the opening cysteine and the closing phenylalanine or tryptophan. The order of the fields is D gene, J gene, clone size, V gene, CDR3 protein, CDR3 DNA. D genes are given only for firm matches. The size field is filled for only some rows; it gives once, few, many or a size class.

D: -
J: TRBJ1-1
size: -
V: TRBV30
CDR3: CAWRQVFTEAFF
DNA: TGTGCCTGGAGACAGGTATTCACTGAAGCTTTCTTT

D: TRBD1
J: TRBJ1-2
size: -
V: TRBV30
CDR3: CAWSDRGIPNYGYTF
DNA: TGTGCCTGGTCGGACAGGGGGATACCTAACTATGGCTACACCTTC

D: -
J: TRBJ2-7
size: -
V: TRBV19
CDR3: CASSDAQGREQYF
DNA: TGTGCCAGTAGTGATGCGCAAGGCCGGGAGCAGTACTTC

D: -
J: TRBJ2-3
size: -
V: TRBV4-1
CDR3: CASSQVFSTDTQYF
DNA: TGCGCCAGCAGCCAGGTTTTTAGCACAGATACGCAGTATTTT

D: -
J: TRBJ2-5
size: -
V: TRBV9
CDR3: CASSDRDQKETQYF
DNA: TGTGCCAGCAGCGACCGGGACCAAAAGGAGACCCAGTACTTC

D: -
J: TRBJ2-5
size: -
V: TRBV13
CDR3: CASSLALIGGGQEETQYF
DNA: TGTGCCAGCAGCTTAGCTCTTATCGGGGGAGGACAAGAAGAGACCCAGTACTTC

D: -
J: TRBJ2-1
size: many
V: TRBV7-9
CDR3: CASSSRTRSYNEQFF
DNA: TGTGCCAGCAGTAGTAGGACTCGCTCCTACAATGAGCAGTTCTTC

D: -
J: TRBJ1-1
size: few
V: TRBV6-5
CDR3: CASSYEGAKAFF
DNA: TGTGCCAGCAGTTACGAAGGTGCCAAAGCTTTCTTT

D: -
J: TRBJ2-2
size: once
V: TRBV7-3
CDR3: CASSRGTGVAGELFF
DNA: TGTGCCAGCAGCCGCGGCACTGGGGTCGCCGGGGAGCTGTTTTTT

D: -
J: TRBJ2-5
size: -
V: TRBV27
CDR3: CASSFLTGGETQYF
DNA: TGTGCCAGCAGTTTCCTGACAGGTGGGGAGACCCAGTACTTC

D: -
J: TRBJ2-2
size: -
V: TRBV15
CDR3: CATSRGWSSGELFF
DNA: TGTGCCACCAGCAGAGGTTGGTCTTCCGGGGAGCTGTTTTTT

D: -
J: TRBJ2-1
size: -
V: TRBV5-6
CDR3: CASSFNSGHLVPYNEQFF
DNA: TGTGCCAGCAGCTTTAATTCGGGACACTTAGTTCCCTACAATGAGCAGTTCTTC

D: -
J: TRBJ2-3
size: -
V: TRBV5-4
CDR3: CASSLVTGRDTDTQYF
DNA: TGTGCCAGCAGCTTGGTCACAGGGCGCGACACAGATACGCAGTATTTT

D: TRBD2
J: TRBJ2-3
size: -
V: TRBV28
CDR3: CASSESGEAVGDTQYF
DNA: TGTGCCAGCAGTGAAAGCGGGGAGGCCGTGGGAGATACGCAGTATTTT

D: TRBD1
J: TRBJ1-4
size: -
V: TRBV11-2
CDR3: CASSLGTGGYEKLFF
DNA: TGTGCCAGCAGCTTGGGGACAGGGGGCTATGAAAAACTGTTTTTT

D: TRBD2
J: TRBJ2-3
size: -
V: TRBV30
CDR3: CAWSGILAGTDTQYF
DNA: TGTGCCTGGAGTGGAATACTAGCGGGCACAGATACGCAGTATTTT

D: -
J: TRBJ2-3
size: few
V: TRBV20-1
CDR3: CSPKDVDTQYF
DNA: TGCAGTCCCAAAGACGTGGATACGCAGTATTTT

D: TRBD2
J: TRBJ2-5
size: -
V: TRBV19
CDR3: CASSIGGISGRAGETQYF
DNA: TGTGCCAGTAGTATAGGGGGAATTAGCGGGAGGGCCGGAGAGACCCAGTACTTC

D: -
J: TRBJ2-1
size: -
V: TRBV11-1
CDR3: CASSSQRRLDNEQFF
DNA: TGTGCCAGCAGCTCACAACGTCGGCTTGACAATGAGCAGTTCTTC

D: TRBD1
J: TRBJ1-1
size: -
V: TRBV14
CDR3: CASSDPPRTGGEEAFF
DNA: TGTGCCAGCAGCGATCCTCCCCGGACAGGGGGCGAGGAAGCTTTCTTT

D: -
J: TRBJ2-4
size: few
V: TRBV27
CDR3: CASKGRRDSVHF
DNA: TGTGCCAGCAAAGGTCGGAGGGATTCAGTACACTTC

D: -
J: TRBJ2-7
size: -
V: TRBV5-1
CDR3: CATRAGPRGEQYF
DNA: TGCGCCACCCGGGCCGGGCCCCGAGGGGAGCAGTACTTC

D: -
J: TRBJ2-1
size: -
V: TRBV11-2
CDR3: CASSLRGNAYNEQFF
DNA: TGTGCCAGCAGCTTACGTGGGAACGCTTACAATGAGCAGTTCTTC

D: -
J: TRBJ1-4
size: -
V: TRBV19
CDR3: CASSTTEGDEKLFF
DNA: TGTGCCAGTAGTACGACCGAGGGAGATGAAAAACTGTTTTTT

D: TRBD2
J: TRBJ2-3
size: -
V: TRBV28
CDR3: CASGSGTYTDTQYF
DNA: TGTGCCAGCGGTAGCGGGACCTACACAGATACGCAGTATTTT

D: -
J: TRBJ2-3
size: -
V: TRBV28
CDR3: CASSWALGPTDTQYF
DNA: TGTGCCAGCAGTTGGGCCCTAGGGCCAACAGATACGCAGTATTTT

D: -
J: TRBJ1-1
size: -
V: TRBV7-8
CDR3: CASSLARAGNTEAFF
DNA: TGTGCCAGCAGCTTAGCGCGGGCTGGTAACACTGAAGCTTTCTTT

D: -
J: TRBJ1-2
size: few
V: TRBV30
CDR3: CAWSPGRVRYGYTF
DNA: TGTGCCTGGAGCCCCGGCAGGGTGAGATATGGCTACACCTTC

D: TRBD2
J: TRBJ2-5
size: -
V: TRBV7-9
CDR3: CASSLTTSGGETQYF
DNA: TGTGCCAGCAGCTTAACGACTAGCGGGGGAGAGACCCAGTACTTC